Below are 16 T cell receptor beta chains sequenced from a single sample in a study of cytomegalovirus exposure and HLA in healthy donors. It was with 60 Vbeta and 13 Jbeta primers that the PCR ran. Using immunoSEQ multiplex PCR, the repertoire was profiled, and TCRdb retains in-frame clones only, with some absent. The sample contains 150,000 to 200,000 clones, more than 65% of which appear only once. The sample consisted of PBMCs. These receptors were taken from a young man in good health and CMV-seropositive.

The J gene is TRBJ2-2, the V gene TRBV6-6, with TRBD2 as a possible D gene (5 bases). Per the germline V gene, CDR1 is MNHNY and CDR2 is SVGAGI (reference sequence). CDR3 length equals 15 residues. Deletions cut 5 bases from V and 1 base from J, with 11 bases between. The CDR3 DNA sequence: TGTGCCAGCAGTACATCCGGGATGAACACCGGGGAGCTGTTTTTT. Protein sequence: CASSTSGMNTGELFF.

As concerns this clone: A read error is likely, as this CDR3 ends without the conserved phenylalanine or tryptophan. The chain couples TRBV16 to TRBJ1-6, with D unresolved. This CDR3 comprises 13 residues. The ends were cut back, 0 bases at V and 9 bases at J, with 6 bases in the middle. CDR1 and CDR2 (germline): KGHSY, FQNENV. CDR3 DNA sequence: TGTGCCAGCAGCCAATCTGCCGGTTCACCCCTCCACCTT. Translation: CASSQSAGSPLHL.

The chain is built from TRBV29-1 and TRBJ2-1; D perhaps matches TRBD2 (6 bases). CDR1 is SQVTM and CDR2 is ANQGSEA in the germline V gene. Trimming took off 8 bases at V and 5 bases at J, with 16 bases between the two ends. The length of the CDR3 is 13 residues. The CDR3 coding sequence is TGCAGCCTCGTGGCGGGACGCAACAATGAGCAGTTCTTC. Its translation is CSLVAGRNNEQFF.

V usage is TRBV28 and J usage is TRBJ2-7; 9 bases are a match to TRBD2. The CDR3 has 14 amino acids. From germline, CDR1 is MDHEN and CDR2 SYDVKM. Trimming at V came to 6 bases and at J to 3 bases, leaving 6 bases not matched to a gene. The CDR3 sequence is CASRIAGVFYEQYF. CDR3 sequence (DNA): TGTGCCAGCAGAATAGCGGGAGTTTTCTACGAGCAGTACTTC.

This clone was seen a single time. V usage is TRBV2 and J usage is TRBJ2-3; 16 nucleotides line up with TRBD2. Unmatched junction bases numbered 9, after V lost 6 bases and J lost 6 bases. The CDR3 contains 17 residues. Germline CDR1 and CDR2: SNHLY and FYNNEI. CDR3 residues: CASRGTSGRAELDTQYF. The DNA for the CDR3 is TGTGCCAGCAGGGGGACTAGCGGGAGGGCCGAGTTGGATACGCAGTATTTT.

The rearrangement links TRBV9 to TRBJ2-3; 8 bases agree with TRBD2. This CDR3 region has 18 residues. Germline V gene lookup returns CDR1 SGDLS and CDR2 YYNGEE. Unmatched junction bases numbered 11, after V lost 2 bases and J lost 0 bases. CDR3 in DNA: TGTGCCAGCAGCGTCCCGGGACTAGTGGGGGGGAGCACAGATACGCAGTATTTT. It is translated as CASSVPGLVGGSTDTQYF. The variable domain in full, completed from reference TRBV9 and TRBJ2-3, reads DSGVTQTPKHLITATGQRVTLRCSPRSGDLSVYWYQQSLDQGLQFLIQYYNGEERAKGNILERFSAQQFPDLHSELNLSSLELGDSALYFCASSVPGLVGGSTDTQYFGPGTRLTVL.

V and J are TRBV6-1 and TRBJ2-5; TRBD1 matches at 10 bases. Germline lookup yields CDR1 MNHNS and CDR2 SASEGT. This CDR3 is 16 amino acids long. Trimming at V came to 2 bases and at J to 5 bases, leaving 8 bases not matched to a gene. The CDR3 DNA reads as TGTGCCAGCAGTGAACGGACAGGGGGGATCGGCGAGACCCAGTACTTC. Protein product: CASSERTGGIGETQYF.

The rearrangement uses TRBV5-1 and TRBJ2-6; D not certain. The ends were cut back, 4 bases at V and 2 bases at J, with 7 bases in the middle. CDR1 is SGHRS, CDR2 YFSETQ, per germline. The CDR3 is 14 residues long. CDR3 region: CASSRSTGANVLTF. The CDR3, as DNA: TGCGCCAGCAGCCGGTCCACTGGGGCCAACGTCCTGACTTTC.

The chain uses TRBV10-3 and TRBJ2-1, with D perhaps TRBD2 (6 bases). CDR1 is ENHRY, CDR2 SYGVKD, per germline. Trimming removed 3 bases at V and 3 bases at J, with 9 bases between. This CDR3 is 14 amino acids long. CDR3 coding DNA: TGTGCCATCAGTGAAATAGCGGACTACAATGAGCAGTTCTTC. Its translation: CAISEIADYNEQFF.

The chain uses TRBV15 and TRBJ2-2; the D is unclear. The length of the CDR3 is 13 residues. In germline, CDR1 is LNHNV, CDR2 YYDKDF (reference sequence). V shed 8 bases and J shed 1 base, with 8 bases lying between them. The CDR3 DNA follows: TGTGCCACCGCAGTGTTGAACACCGGGGAGCTGTTTTTT. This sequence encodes CATAVLNTGELFF.

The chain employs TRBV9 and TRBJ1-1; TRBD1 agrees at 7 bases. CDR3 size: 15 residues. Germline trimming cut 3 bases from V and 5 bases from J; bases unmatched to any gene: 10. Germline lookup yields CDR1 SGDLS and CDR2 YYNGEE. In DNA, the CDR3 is TGTGCCAGCAGCGGACGACAGGGAATGGGGACTGAAGCTTTCTTT. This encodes CASSGRQGMGTEAFF. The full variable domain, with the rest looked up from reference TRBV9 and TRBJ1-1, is DSGVTQTPKHLITATGQRVTLRCSPRSGDLSVYWYQQSLDQGLQFLIQYYNGEERAKGNILERFSAQQFPDLHSELNLSSLELGDSALYFCASSGRQGMGTEAFFGQGTRLTVV.

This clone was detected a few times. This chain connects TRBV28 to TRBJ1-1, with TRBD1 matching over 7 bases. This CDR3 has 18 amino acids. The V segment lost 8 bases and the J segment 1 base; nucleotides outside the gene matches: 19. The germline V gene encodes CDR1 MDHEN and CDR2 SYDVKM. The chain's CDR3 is CASGGEWNTGVGNTEAFF. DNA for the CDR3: TGTGCCAGCGGAGGTGAGTGGAATACAGGGGTCGGGAACACTGAAGCTTTCTTT.

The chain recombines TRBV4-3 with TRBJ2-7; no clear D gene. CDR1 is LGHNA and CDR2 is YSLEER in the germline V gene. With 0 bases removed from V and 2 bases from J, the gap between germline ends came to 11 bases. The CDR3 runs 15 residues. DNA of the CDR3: TGCGCCAGCAGCCAAGATTTAGCTGAAGCCTACGAGCAGTACTTC. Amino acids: CASSQDLAEAYEQYF.

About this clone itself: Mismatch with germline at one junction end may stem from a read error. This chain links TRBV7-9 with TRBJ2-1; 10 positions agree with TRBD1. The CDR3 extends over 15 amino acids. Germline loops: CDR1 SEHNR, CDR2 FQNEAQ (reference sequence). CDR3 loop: CASSPGQGVSNGQFF. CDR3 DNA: TGTGCCAGCAGCCCTGGACAGGGGGTGTCGAATGGGCAGTTCTTC.

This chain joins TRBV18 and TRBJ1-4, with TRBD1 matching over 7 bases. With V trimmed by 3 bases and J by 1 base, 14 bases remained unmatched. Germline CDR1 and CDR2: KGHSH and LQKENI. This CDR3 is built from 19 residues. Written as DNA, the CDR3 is TGTGCCAGCTCACCTTCCAGGACAGGCGTCTTTCAAACTAATGAAAAACTGTTTTTT. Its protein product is CASSPSRTGVFQTNEKLFF.

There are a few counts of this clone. Here the CDR3 reads CASSFMSLHNTGELFF. CDR3 DNA sequence: TGTGCCAGCAGCTTTATGAGTCTCCACAACACCGGGGAGCTGTTTTTT. V and J are TRBV7-9 and TRBJ2-2; D remains ambiguous. Trimming took off 3 bases at V and 2 bases at J, with 13 bases between the two ends. This CDR3 is built from 16 residues. Per the germline V gene, CDR1 is SEHNR and CDR2 is FQNEAQ (reference sequence).